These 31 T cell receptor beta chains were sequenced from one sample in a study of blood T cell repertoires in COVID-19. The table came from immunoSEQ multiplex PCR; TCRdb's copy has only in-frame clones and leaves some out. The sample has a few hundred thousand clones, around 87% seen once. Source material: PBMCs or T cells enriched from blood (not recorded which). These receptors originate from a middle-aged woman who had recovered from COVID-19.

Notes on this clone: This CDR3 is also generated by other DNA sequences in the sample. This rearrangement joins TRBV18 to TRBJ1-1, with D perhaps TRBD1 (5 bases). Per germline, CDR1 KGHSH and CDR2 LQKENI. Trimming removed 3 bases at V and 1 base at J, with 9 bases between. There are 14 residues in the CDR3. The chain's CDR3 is CASSPGLENTEAFF. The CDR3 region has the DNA TGTGCCAGCTCACCGGGACTTGAGAACACTGAAGCTTTCTTT. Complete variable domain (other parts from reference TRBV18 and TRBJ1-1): NAGVMQNPRHLVRRRGQEARLRCSPMKGHSHVYWYRQLPEEGLKFMVYLQKENIIDESGMPKERFSAEFPKEGPSILRIQQVVRGDSAAYFCASSPGLENTEAFFGQGTRLTVV.

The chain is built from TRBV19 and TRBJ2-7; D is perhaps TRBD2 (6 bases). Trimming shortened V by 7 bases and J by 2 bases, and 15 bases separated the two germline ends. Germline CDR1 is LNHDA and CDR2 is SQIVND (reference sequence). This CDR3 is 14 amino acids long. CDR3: CASTTRDSAYEQYF. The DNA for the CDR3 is TGTGCCAGTACGACGCGGGACTCCGCCTACGAGCAGTACTTC.

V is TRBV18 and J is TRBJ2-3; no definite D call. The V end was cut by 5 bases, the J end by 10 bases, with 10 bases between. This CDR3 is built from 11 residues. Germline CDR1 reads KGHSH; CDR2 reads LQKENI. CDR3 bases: TGTGCCAGCTCAGTCCGTGAGGCGCAGTATTTT. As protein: CASSVREAQYF.

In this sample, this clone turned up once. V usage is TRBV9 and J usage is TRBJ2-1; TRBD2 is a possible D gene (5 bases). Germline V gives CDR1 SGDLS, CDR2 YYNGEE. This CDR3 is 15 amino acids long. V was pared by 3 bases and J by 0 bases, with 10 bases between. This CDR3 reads CASSGSRGSYNEQFF. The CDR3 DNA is TGTGCCAGCAGCGGTAGCCGGGGCTCCTACAATGAGCAGTTCTTC.

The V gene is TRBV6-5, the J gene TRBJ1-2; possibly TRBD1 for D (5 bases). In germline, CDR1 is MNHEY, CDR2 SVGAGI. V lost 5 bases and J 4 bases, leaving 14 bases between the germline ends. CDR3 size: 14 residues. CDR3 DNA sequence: TGTGCCAGCAGTCGCCCCCAGGGAAGCTATGGCTACACCTTC. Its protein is CASSRPQGSYGYTF.

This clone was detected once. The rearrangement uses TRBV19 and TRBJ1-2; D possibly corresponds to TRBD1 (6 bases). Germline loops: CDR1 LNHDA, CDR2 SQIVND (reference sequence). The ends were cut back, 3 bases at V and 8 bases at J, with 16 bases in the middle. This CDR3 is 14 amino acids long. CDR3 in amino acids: CASSIGQGPRGYTF. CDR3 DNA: TGTGCCAGTAGTATCGGGCAGGGGCCCAGGGGCTACACCTTC.

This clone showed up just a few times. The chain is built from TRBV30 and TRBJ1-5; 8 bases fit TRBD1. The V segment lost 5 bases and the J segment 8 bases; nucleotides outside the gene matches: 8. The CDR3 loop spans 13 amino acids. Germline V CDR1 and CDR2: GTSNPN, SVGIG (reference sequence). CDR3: CAWQTGAEEPQHF. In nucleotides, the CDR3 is TGTGCCTGGCAGACAGGGGCGGAGGAGCCCCAGCATTTT.

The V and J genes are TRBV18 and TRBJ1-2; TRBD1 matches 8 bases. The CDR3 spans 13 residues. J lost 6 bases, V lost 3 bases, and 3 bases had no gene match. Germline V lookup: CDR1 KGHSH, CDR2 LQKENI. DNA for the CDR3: TGTGCCAGCTCACCGCAGGGGGCGAATGGCTACACCTTC. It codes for CASSPQGANGYTF.

CDR3 loop: CSVEEGGGQGIETQYF. The CDR3 DNA follows: TGCAGCGTTGAAGAGGGAGGGGGACAGGGGATTGAGACCCAGTACTTC. The rearrangement links TRBV29-1 to TRBJ2-5; 10 nucleotides align to TRBD1. Germline V lookup: CDR1 SQVTM, CDR2 ANQGSEA. J lost 5 bases, V lost 0 bases, and 9 bases had no gene match. The CDR3 sequence is 16 residues long. The whole variable domain, remainder taken from reference TRBV29-1 and TRBJ2-5, is SAVISQKPSRDICQRGTSLTIQCQVDSQVTMMFWYRQQPGQSLTLIATANQGSEATYESGFVIDKFPISRPNLTFSTLTVSNMSPEDSSIYLCSVEEGGGQGIETQYFGPGTRLLVL.

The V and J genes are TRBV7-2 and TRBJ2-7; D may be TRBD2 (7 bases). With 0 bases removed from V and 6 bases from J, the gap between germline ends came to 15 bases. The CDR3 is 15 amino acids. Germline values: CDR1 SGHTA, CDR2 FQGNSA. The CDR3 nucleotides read TGTGCCAGCAGCTTAGCGGGAGGGGGGTCTGGCGAGCAGTACTTC. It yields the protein CASSLAGGGSGEQYF.

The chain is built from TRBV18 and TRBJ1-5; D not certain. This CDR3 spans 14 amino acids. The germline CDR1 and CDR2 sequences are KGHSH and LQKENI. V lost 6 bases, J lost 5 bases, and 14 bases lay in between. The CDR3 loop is CASSELKDYQPQHF. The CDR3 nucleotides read TGTGCCAGCTCGGAACTAAAGGATTATCAGCCCCAGCATTTT.

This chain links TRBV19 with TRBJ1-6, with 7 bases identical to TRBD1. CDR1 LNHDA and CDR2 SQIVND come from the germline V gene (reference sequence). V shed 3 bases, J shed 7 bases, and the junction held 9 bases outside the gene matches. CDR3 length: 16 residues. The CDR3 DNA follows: TGTGCCAGTAGTATGGAGGGGGCCGGTTTGAATTCACCCCTCCACTTT. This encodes CASSMEGAGLNSPLHF.

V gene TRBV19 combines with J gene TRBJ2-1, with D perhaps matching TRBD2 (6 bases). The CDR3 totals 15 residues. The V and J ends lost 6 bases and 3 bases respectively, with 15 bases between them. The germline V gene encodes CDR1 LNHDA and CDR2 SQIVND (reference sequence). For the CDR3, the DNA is TGTGCCAGTAGGGAAGCGGGTCCCCTCTACAATGAGCAGTTCTTC. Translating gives CASREAGPLYNEQFF.

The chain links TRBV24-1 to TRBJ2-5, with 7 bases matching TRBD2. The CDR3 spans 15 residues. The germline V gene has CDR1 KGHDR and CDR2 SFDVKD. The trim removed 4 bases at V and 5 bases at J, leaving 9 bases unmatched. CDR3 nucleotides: TGTGCCACCAGTGAGGGCGGGAGCTCTTCGGAGACCCAGTACTTC. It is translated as CATSEGGSSSETQYF.

CDR3 loop: CASSPSIFRDRGYSNEKLFF. DNA of the CDR3: TGTGCCAGCAGTCCCTCTATCTTCCGGGACAGGGGCTATTCTAATGAAAAACTGTTTTTT. The gene calls are TRBV27 and TRBJ1-4; TRBD1 aligns across 10 bases. Trimming took 5 bases from V and 3 from J; bases not matched to a gene: 18. The CDR3 consists of 20 residues. CDR1 MNHEY and CDR2 SMNVEV come from the germline V gene (reference sequence).

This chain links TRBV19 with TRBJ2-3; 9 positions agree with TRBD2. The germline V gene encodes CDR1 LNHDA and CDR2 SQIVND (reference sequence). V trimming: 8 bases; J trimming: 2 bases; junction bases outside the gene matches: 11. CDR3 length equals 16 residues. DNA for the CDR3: TGTGCCAGTGCGGACATCCGACTAGCGGACACAGATACGCAGTATTTT. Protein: CASADIRLADTDTQYF.

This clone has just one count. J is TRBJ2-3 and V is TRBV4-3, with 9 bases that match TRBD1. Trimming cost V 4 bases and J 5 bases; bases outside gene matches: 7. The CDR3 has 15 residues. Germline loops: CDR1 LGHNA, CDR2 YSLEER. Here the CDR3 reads CASSPNRDREDTQYF. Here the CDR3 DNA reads TGCGCCAGCAGCCCAAACCGGGACAGGGAAGATACGCAGTATTTT.

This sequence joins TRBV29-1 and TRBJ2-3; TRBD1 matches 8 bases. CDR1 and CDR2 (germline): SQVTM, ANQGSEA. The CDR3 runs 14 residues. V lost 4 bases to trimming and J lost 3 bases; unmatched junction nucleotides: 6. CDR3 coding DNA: TGCAGCGTTGCAGACAGGGGCAGTACAGATACGCAGTATTTT. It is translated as CSVADRGSTDTQYF.

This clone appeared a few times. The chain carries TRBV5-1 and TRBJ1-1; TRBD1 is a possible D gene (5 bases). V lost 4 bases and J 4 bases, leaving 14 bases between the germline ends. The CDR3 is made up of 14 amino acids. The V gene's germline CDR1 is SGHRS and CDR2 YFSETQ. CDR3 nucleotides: TGCGCCAGCAGCCCTACGGGGGGTTCCACTGAAGCTTTCTTT. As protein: CASSPTGGSTEAFF. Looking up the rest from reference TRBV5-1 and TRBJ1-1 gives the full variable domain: KAGVTQTPRYLIKTRGQQVTLSCSPISGHRSVSWYQQTPGQGLQFLFEYFSETQRNKGNFPGRFSGRQFSNSRSEMNVSTLELGDSALYLCASSPTGGSTEAFFGQGTRLTVV.

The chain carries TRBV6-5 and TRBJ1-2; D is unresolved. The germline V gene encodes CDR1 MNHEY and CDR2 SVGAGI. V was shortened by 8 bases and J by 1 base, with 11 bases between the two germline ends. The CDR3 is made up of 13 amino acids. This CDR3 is CASRGGNNYGYTF. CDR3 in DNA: TGTGCCAGCCGGGGAGGAAATAACTATGGCTACACCTTC.

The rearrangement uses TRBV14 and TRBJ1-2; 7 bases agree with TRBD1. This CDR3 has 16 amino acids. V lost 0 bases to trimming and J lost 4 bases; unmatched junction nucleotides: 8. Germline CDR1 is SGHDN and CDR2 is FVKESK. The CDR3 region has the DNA TGTGCCAGCAGCCAAGAGTCGGACAGGTTTACCTATGGCTACACCTTC. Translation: CASSQESDRFTYGYTF.

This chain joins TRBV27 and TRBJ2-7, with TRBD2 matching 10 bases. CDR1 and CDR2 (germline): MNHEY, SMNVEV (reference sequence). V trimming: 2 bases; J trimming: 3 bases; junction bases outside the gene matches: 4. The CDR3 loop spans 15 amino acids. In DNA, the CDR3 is TGTGCCAGCAGTTTAGTAGCGGGAGGTCGCTACGAGCAGTACTTC. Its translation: CASSLVAGGRYEQYF.

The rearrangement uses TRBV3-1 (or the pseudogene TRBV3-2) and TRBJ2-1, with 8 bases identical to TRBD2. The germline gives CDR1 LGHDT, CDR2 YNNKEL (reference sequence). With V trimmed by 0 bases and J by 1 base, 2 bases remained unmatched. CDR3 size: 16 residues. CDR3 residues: CASSQEAGVSYNEQFF. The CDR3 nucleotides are TGTGCCAGCAGCCAAGAAGCGGGAGTTTCCTACAATGAGCAGTTCTTC.

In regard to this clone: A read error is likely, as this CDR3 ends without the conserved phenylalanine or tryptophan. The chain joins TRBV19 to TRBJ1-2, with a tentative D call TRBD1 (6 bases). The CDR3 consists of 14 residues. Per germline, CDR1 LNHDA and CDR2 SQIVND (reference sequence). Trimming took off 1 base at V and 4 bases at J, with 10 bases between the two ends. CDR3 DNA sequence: TGTGCCAGTAGTATAGGGGGACAAGCCTATGGCTACACCCTC. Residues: CASSIGGQAYGYTL.

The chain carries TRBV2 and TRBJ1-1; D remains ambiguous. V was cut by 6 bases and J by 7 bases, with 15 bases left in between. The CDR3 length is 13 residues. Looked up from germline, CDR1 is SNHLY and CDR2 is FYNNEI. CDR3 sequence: CASRVQVDNEAFF. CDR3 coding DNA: TGTGCCAGCAGGGTGCAGGTGGATAATGAAGCTTTCTTT.

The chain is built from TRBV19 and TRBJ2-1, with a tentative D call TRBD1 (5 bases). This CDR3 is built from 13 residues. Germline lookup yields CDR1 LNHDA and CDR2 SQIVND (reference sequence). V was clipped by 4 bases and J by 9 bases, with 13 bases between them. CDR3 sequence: CASSTQGVGEQFF. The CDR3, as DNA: TGTGCCAGTAGTACCCAGGGCGTGGGTGAGCAGTTCTTC. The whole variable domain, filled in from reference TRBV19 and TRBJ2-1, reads DGGITQSPKYLFRKEGQNVTLSCEQNLNHDAMYWYRQDPGQGLRLIYYSQIVNDFQKGDIAEGYSVSREKKESFPLTVTSAQKNPTAFYLCASSTQGVGEQFFGPGTRLTVL.

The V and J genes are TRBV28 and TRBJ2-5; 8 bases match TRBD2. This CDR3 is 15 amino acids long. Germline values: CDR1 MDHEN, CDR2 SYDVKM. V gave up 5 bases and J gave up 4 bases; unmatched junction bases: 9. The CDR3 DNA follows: TGTGCCAGCAGTACTAGCGGACTGGTTCGAGAGACCCAGTACTTC. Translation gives CASSTSGLVRETQYF.

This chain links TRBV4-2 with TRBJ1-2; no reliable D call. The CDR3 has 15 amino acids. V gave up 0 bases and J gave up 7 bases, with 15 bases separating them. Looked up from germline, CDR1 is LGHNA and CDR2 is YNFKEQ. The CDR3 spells CASSQDKAGSGGYTF. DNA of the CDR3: TGTGCCAGCAGCCAAGATAAGGCGGGGAGTGGTGGCTACACCTTC.

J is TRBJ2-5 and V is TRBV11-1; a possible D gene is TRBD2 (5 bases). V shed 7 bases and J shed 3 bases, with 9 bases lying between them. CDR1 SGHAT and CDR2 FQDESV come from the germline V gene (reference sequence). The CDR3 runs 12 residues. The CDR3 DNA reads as TGTGCCAGCACAACCGGGGAAGAGACCCAGTACTTC. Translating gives CASTTGEETQYF. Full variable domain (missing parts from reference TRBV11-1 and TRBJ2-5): EAEVAQSPRYKITEKSQAVAFWCDPISGHATLYWYRQILGQGPELLVQFQDESVVDDSQLPKDRFSAERLKGVDSTLKIQPAELGDSAMYLCASTTGEETQYFGPGTRLLVL.

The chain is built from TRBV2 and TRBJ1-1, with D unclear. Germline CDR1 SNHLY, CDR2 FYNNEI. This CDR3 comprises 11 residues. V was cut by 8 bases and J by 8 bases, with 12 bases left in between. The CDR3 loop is CASRQSVEAFF. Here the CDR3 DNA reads TGTGCCAGCCGACAATCAGTCGAAGCTTTCTTT.

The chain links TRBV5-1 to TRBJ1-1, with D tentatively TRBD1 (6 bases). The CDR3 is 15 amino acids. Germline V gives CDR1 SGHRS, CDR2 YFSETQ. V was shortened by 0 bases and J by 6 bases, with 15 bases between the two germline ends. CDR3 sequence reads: CASSLAGGRLSEAFF. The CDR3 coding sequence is TGCGCCAGCAGCTTGGCCGGGGGGCGACTCTCTGAAGCTTTCTTT.